This is a list of T cell receptor beta chains from one sample in a study of T cells in Graves' hyperthyroidism and ophthalmopathy. TCRdb analysed the multiplex PCR reads with MiXCR anew, one entry per CDR3 protein. The sample consists of roughly 700,000 distinct CDR3 sequences, around a sixth of them appearing once. The sample was blood. These receptors were collected from a man aged 50 to 59 with Graves' hyperthyroidism. Each CDR3 is given with its conserved first and last residue. The order of the fields is clone size, V gene, D gene, J gene, CDR3 DNA, CDR3 protein. D genes are given only for firm matches. Only some rows state a clone size, as once, few, many or a class for expanded clones.

.	TRBV27	.	TRBJ2-2	TGTGCCAGCATGGGGATAAGGACCGGGGAGCTGTTTTTT	CASMGIRTGELFF
few	TRBV28	.	TRBJ2-2	TGTGCCAGCAGGTTAAGCCGGGTCGGGGAGCTGTTTTTT	CASRLSRVGELFF
few	TRBV29-1	TRBD2	TRBJ2-7	TGCAGCGTTGTCTTTGGACTAGCGGGAGTCTCTTACGAGCAGTACTTC	CSVVFGLAGVSYEQYF
.	TRBV20-1	.	TRBJ2-6	TGCAGTGCCTTGGAAGTCGCGGGGGCCAACGTCCTGACTTTC	CSALEVAGANVLTF
.	TRBV6-2/TRBV6-3	TRBD2	TRBJ2-5	TGTGCCAGCAGATCCGGGACTAGCGGGGCCCGGGGGACCCAGTACTTC	CASRSGTSGARGTQYF
.	TRBV5-1	TRBD2	TRBJ2-3	TGCGCCAGCAGCAGCGGACTAGCGGGAGGGCCCATCTCAGATACGCAGTATTTT	CASSSGLAGGPISDTQYF
.	TRBV6-1	.	TRBJ1-2	TGTGCCAGCAGTGCCGGGGTTAACTATGGCTACACCTTC	CASSAGVNYGYTF
many	TRBV6-1	.	TRBJ2-5	TGTGCCAGCACCGGGATCAGTACCGCGCCCCAGTACTTC	CASTGISTAPQYF
.	TRBV19	.	TRBJ2-1	TGTGCCAGTAGTATAGGGGAACCCACGAGCTCCTACAATGAGCAGTTCTTC	CASSIGEPTSSYNEQFF
many	TRBV7-2	TRBD2	TRBJ2-7	TGTGCCAGCAGCCCCGGGACTAGCGGCATTATTTACGAGCAGTACTTC	CASSPGTSGIIYEQYF
few	TRBV28	TRBD2	TRBJ2-7	TGTGCCAGCAGTATCACAATATTCTCGGGGGGGCAGTACTTC	CASSITIFSGGQYF
.	TRBV6-1	.	TRBJ1-5	TGTGCCAGCAGTGAAGAGTCGTTTAGGCAGCCCCAGCATTTT	CASSEESFRQPQHF
.	TRBV29-1	.	TRBJ1-1	TGCAGCGTTGAGGGGGGGGCGAGCACTGAAGCTTTCTTT	CSVEGGASTEAFF
.	TRBV11-2	TRBD1	TRBJ2-7	TGTGCCAGCAGCCAGGGACAGGCGCCTCTCGAGCAGTACTTC	CASSQGQAPLEQYF
many	TRBV3-1	.	TRBJ2-5	TGTGCCAGCAGCCATCGCAGGGACCAAGAGACCCAGTACTTC	CASSHRRDQETQYF
few	TRBV20-1	TRBD2	TRBJ2-1	TGCAGTGTTCCCATAGCGGGAGGCCTCTACAATGAGCAGTTCTTC	CSVPIAGGLYNEQFF
few	TRBV27	TRBD2	TRBJ2-2	TGTGCCAGCAGTCAAAAGACTAGCGGGAACTGGGAGCTGTTTTTT	CASSQKTSGNWELFF
many	TRBV20-1	.	TRBJ1-1	TGCAGTGCTAGATTCGGGGGCGGCACTGAAGCTTTCTTT	CSARFGGGTEAFF
many	TRBV11-2	TRBD1	TRBJ2-2	TGTGCCAGCAGCTCCATTCAGGGGGTGGGCACCGGGGAGCTGTTTTTT	CASSSIQGVGTGELFF
.	TRBV19	TRBD2	TRBJ2-7	TGTGCCAGTAGTACCACCACTAGCGGGAACGCCTACGAGCAGTACTTC	CASSTTTSGNAYEQYF
many	TRBV29-1	TRBD1	TRBJ2-1	TGCAGCGCTCGGGCGGGACAGGGGAATGAGCAGTTCTTC	CSARAGQGNEQFF
few	TRBV7-9	.	TRBJ1-1	TGTGCCAGCAGCTTAGGGGATTACACTGAAGCTTTCTTT	CASSLGDYTEAFF
.	TRBV27	.	TRBJ2-1	TGTGCCAGCAGGAAAGTTAGCGGTGGAACCTACAATGAGCAGTTCTTC	CASRKVSGGTYNEQFF
few	TRBV6-1	.	TRBJ1-2	TGTGCCAGCAGTGCAAACAGGTCCTCAGATAAAACCAATGGCTACACCTTC	CASSANRSSDKTNGYTF
.	TRBV28	.	TRBJ1-6	TGTGCCAGCAGCACGGACGCAAATTCACCCCTCCACTTT	CASSTDANSPLHF
many	TRBV20-1	.	TRBJ2-5	TGCAGTGCTGGGCCAGGAGGCCAAGAGACCCAGTACTTC	CSAGPGGQETQYF
few	TRBV7-9	TRBD1	TRBJ1-1	TGTGCCAGCGCATACGACGGGCAGGGGGCCTCTGAAGCTTTCTTT	CASAYDGQGASEAFF
.	TRBV7-4	.	TRBJ2-2	TGTGCCAGCAGCAGAGGGGTTGGCACCGGGGAGCTGTTTTTT	CASSRGVGTGELFF
.	TRBV9	TRBD1	TRBJ2-1	TGTGCCAGCAGCCACCCTACCGGGACAGGGGGGGCTAGCCGTCTCAATGAGCAGTTCTTC	CASSHPTGTGGASRLNEQFF
.	TRBV28	.	TRBJ1-4	TGTGCCAGCGGAACGGCGGGAAATGAAAAACTGTTTTTT	CASGTAGNEKLFF
many	TRBV2	.	TRBJ1-6	TGTGCCAGCAGTGGGGCCAGCTCCTATAATTCACCCCTCCACTTT	CASSGASSYNSPLHF
many	TRBV2	.	TRBJ1-1	TGTGCCAGCAGTGACAGTGGGGTCCTGCGGGGCACTGAAGCTTTCTTT	CASSDSGVLRGTEAFF
few	TRBV11-2	.	TRBJ1-1	TGTGCCAGCAGCTTCAATCTGGGGTCCCCTGAAGCTTTCTTT	CASSFNLGSPEAFF
many	TRBV18	.	TRBJ1-1	TGTGCCAGCTCACCAATAGGAGGGACTGGGGCTGAAGCTTTCTTT	CASSPIGGTGAEAFF
many	TRBV20-1	TRBD2	TRBJ2-1	TGCAGTGCTTCACGGACTAGCGGGGTTGACAATGAGCAGTTCTTC	CSASRTSGVDNEQFF
.	TRBV30	TRBD2	TRBJ2-1	TGTGCCTGTTCCGGGACTAGCGACTACAATGAGCAGTTCTTC	CACSGTSDYNEQFF
many	TRBV27	.	TRBJ2-3	TGTGCCAGCAGTTTAGGTTCCAGTAGCACAGATACGCAGTATTTT	CASSLGSSSTDTQYF
few	TRBV19	.	TRBJ2-4	TGTGCCAGTAGTAGGACAGAGCTAGCCAAAAACATTCAGTACTTC	CASSRTELAKNIQYF
many	TRBV28	TRBD2	TRBJ2-3	TGTGCCAGCAGTACAGGGACTAGCGGGAAAAGCACAGATACGCAGTATTTT	CASSTGTSGKSTDTQYF
.	TRBV27	TRBD2	TRBJ2-1	TGTGCCAGCAGTCACCCGACTAGCGGCTTTTACAATGAGCAGTTCTTC	CASSHPTSGFYNEQFF
.	TRBV20-1	TRBD2	TRBJ2-3	TGCAGTGCTAGAACTAGCGGGGAGACAGATACGCAGTATTTT	CSARTSGETDTQYF
.	TRBV28	TRBD1	TRBJ1-2	TGTGCCAGCCATATCCCGACAGGGAACTATGGCTACACCTTC	CASHIPTGNYGYTF
.	TRBV24-1	TRBD1	TRBJ2-1	TGTGCCACCAGTGATGTGGACAGGGGACTCGGGAATGAGCAGTTCTTC	CATSDVDRGLGNEQFF
.	TRBV28	TRBD2	TRBJ2-3	TGTGCCAGCAGTTCCGCGGGCGGGAGGGCCTCAGATACGCAGTATTTT	CASSSAGGRASDTQYF
many	TRBV27	.	TRBJ1-6	TGTGCCAGCAGTTTAGCAGGGGATACTTCACCCCTCCACTTT	CASSLAGDTSPLHF
many	TRBV12-3/TRBV12-4	.	TRBJ1-2	TGTGCCAGCAGTTTTGGCGAATATGGCTACACCTTC	CASSFGEYGYTF
many	TRBV27	.	TRBJ2-5	TGTGCCAGCTCCCCCAGTTGGCAAGAGACCCAGTACTTC	CASSPSWQETQYF
few	TRBV19	TRBD2	TRBJ2-7	TGTGCCAGTAGTATACTTAGCGGGAGAGCCGGGTACGAGCAGTACTTC	CASSILSGRAGYEQYF
.	TRBV29-1	.	TRBJ2-1	TGCAGCGTTGATGGGCCCGCCGTCTCCTACAATGAGCAGTTCTTC	CSVDGPAVSYNEQFF
.	TRBV20-1	TRBD1	TRBJ2-7	TGCAGTGCTAGGTTGACAGGGACGGGCGAGCAGTACTTC	CSARLTGTGEQYF
many	TRBV9	.	TRBJ1-2	TGTGCCAGCAGCGTAGCCCGGGTTGGTAGCGAAGGCTACACCTTC	CASSVARVGSEGYTF
many	TRBV20-1	TRBD2	TRBJ2-5	TGCAGTGCTTACGGGACTAGCGGAACCCAAGAGACCCAGTACTTC	CSAYGTSGTQETQYF
.	TRBV6-2/TRBV6-3	TRBD2	TRBJ2-2	TGTGCCAGCAGAAGACTAGCGGGAGTCCCCGGGGAGCTGTTTTTT	CASRRLAGVPGELFF